The clone carrying this T cell receptor beta chain was detected ten times or more. The antigen remains undetermined. This sample was taken from a study of identical twins. Study findings and constraints: Out-of-frame sharing of TCR alpha in monozygotic twins was underestimated by models. Cross-sectional statistics underpinned the conclusions; the same donors were not followed. Invariant MAIT and iNKT cells are populations that could partly confound zero-insertion analyses.

A universal primer site was incorporated via template switching, and the cDNA contained unique molecular identifiers. TCRdb called the 5' RACE reads again in MiXCR, with one record for every CDR3 protein. The sample lists 150,000 or so distinct CDR3 sequences; approximately 4% were seen once. Deletions cut 4 bases from V and 0 bases from J, with 12 bases between. This CDR3 has 16 residues. From germline, CDR1 is SGHTA and CDR2 FQGTGA. Sequencing was carried out using memory T cells sorted from blood. V is TRBV7-3 and J is TRBJ2-2; D perhaps matches TRBD2 (5 bases). The TCR sequence derives from a man aged 18 to 30 in good health. The CDR3 region is CASSWQRPPNTGELFF. In DNA form, the CDR3 reads TGTGCCAGCAGCTGGCAGCGGCCCCCGAACACCGGGGAGCTGTTTTTT.